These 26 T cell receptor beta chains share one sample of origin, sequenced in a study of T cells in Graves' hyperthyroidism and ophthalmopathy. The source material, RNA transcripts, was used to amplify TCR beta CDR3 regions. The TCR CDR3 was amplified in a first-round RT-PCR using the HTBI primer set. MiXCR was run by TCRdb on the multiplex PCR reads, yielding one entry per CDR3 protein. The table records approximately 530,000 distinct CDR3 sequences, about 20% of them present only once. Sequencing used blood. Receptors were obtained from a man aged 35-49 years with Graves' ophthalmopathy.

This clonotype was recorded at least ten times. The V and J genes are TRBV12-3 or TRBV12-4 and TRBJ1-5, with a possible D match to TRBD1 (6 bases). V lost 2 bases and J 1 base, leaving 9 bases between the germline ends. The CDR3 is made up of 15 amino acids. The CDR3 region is CASSLSGGSNQPQHF. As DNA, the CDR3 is TGTGCCAGCAGTTTATCGGGGGGCAGCAATCAGCCCCAGCATTTT.

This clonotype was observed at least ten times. The CDR3 protein is CASSLRTGGTGELFF. For the CDR3, the DNA is TGTGCCAGCAGTTTACGGACAGGGGGCACCGGGGAGCTGTTTTTT. The genes are TRBV12-3 or TRBV12-4 and TRBJ2-2; 10 positions match TRBD1. This CDR3 has 15 amino acids. The ends lost 2 bases at V and 4 bases at J; junction bases unmatched: 1.

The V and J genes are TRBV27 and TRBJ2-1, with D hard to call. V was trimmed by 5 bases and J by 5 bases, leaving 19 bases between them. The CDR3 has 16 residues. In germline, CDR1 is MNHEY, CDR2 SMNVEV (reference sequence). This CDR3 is CASSGQGNLAHNEQFF. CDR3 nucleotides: TGTGCCAGCAGTGGGCAAGGGAATCTTGCCCACAATGAGCAGTTCTTC.

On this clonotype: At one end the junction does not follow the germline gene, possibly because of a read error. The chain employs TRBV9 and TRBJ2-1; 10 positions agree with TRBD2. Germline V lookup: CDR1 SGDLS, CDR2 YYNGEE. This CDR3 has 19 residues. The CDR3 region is CASGVGSSGRSSSYNEQFF. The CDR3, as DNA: TGTGCCAGCGGCGTAGGCAGTAGCGGGAGGTCCAGCTCCTACAATGAGCAGTTCTTC.

In nucleotides, the CDR3 is TGTGCCAGCAGTGACGGGGAAACTGAAGCTTTCTTT. Amino acid sequence: CASSDGETEAFF. This chain uses TRBV2 with TRBJ1-1; D uncertain. Germline lookup yields CDR1 SNHLY and CDR2 FYNNEI. V was pared by 3 bases and J by 5 bases, with 7 bases between. The CDR3 length is 12 residues.

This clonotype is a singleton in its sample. Here the CDR3 DNA reads TGTGCCAGCAGATCAGGGGGCGACTACGAGCAGTACTTC. Its protein is CASRSGGDYEQYF. This sequence joins TRBV5-4 and TRBJ2-7; 8 bases align to TRBD1. Germline lookup yields CDR1 SGHNT and CDR2 YYREEE (reference sequence). Trimming took 5 bases from V and 3 from J; bases not matched to a gene: 4. This CDR3 has 13 residues.

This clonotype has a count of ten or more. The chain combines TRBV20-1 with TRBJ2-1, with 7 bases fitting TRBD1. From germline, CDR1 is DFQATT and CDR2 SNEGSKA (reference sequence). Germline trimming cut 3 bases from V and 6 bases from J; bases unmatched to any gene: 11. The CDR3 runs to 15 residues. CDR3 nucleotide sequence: TGCAGTGCTAGCGGCGCAGGGGGAAATTTCAATGAGCAGTTCTTC. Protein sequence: CSASGAGGNFNEQFF.

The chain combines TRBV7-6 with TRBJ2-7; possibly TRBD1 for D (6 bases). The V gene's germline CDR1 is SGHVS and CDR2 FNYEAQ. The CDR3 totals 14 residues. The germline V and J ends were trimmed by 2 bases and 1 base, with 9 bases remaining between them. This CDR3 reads CASSLQTGSYEQYF. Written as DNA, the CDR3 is TGTGCCAGCAGCTTACAGACAGGTTCCTACGAGCAGTACTTC.

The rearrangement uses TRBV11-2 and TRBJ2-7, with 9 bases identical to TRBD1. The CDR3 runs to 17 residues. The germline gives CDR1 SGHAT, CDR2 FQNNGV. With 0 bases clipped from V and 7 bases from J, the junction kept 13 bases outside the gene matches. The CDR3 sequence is CASSLDDHRGRSGEQYF. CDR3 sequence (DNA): TGTGCCAGCAGCTTAGATGACCACAGGGGGCGGTCGGGAGAGCAGTACTTC.

CDR3: CSVGGGRGNEAGNTIYF. The CDR3 DNA is TGCAGCGTTGGAGGTGGGAGGGGAAATGAGGCTGGAAACACCATATATTTT. V usage is TRBV29-1 and J usage is TRBJ1-3; possibly TRBD1 for D (5 bases). V lost 4 bases, J lost 2 bases, and 21 bases lay in between. Germline V gene lookup returns CDR1 SQVTM and CDR2 ANQGSEA. The CDR3 length is 17 residues.

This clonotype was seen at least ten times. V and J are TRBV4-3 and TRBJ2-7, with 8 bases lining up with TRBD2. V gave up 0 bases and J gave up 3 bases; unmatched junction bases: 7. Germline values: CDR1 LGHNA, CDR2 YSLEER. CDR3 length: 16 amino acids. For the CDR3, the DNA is TGCGCCAGCAGCCAAGATCTATGGACTAGCAGCTACGAGCAGTACTTC. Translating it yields CASSQDLWTSSYEQYF.

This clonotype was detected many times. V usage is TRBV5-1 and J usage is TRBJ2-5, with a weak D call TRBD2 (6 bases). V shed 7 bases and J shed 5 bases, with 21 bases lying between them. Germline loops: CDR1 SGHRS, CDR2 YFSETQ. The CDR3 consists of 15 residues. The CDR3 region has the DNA TGCGCCAGCCTACTCGGAGGCGGGATGGGTGAGACCCAGTACTTC. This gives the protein CASLLGGGMGETQYF.

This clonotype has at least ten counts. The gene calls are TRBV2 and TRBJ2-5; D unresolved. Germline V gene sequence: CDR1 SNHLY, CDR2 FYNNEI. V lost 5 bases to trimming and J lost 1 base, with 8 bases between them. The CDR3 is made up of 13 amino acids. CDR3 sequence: CASSRDFQETQYF. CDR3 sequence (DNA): TGTGCCAGCAGTAGGGATTTCCAAGAGACCCAGTACTTC.

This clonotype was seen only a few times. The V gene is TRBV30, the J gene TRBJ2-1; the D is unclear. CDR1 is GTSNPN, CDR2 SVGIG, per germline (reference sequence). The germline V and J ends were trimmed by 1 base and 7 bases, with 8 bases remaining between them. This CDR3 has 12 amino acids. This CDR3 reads CAWSALGNEQFF. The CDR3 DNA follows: TGTGCCTGGAGTGCCCTGGGGAATGAGCAGTTCTTC.

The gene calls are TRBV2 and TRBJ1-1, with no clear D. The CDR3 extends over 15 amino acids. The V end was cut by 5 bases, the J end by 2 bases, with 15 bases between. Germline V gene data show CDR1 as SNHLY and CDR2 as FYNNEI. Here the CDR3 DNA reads TGTGCCAGCAGTTATTTCGGGAATATCAACACTGAAGCTTTCTTT. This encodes CASSYFGNINTEAFF.

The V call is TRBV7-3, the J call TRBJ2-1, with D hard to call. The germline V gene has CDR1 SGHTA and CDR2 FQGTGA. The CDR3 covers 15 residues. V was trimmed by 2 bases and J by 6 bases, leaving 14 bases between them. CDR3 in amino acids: CASSLGGRAANEQFF. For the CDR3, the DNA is TGTGCCAGCAGCTTAGGCGGACGAGCTGCCAATGAGCAGTTCTTC.

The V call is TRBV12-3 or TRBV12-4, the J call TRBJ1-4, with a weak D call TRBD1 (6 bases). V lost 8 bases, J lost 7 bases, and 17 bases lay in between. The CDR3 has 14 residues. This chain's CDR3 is CASGSRGVGEKLFF. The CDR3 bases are TGTGCCAGCGGCTCGAGGGGGGTGGGTGAAAAACTGTTTTTT.

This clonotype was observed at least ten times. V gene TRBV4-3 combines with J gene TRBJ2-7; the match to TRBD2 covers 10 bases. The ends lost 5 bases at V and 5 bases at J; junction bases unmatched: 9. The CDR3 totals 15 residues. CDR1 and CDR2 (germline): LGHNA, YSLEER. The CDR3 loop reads CASSEGLAGVNEQYF. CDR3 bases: TGCGCCAGCAGCGAAGGGCTAGCGGGAGTGAACGAGCAGTACTTC.

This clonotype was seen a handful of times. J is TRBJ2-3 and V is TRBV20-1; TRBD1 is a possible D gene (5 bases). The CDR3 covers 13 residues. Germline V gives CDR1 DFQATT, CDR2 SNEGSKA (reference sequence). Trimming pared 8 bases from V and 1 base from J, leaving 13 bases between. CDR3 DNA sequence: TGCAGTACCCGTGGCAGGGGCACAGATACGCAGTATTTT. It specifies CSTRGRGTDTQYF.

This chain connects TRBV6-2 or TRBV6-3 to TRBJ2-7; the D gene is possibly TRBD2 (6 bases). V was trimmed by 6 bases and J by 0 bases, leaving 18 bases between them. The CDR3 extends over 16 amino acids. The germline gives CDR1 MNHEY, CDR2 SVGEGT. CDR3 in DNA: TGTGCCAGCAGACCGCGACTAGTTCCGAACTCCTACGAGCAGTACTTC. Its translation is CASRPRLVPNSYEQYF.

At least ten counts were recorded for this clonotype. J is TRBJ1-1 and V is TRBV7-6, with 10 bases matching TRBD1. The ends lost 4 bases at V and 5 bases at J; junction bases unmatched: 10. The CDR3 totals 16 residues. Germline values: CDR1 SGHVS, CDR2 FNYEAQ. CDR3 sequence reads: CASSSMTGGAGTEAFF. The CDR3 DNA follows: TGTGCCAGCAGCTCCATGACAGGGGGCGCGGGAACTGAAGCTTTCTTT.

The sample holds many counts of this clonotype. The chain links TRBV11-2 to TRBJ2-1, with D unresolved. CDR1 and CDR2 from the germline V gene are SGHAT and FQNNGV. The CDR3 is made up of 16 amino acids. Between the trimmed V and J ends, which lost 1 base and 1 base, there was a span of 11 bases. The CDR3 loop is CASSLGPAESYNEQFF. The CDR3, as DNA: TGTGCCAGCAGCTTAGGTCCGGCGGAATCCTACAATGAGCAGTTCTTC.

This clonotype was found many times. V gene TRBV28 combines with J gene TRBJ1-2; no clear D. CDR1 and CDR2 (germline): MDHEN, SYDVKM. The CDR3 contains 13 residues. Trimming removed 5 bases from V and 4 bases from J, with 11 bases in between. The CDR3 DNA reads TGTGCCAGCAGTCAGGAGGTGTTCTATGGCTACACCTTC. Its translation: CASSQEVFYGYTF.

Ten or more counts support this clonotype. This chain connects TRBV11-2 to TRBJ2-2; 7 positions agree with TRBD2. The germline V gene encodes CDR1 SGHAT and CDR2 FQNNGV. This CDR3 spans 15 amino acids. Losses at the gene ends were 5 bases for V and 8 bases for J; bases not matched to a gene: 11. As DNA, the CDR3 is TGTGCCAGCAGCCGTAACAGCGGGGTGGGGGGGGAGCTGTTTTTT. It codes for CASSRNSGVGGELFF.

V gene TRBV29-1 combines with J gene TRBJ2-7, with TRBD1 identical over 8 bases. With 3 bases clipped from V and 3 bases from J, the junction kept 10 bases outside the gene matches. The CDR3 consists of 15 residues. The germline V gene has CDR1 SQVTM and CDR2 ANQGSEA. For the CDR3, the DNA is TGCAGCGTTGAGCCCCTGGACAGGGACAACTACGAGCAGTACTTC. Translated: CSVEPLDRDNYEQYF.

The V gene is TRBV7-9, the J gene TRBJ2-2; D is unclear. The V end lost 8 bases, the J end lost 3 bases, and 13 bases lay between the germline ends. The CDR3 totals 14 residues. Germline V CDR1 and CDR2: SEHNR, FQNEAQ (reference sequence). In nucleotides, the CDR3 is TGTGCCAGCCACGGCGGAGCCCACACCGGGGAGCTGTTTTTT. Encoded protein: CASHGGAHTGELFF. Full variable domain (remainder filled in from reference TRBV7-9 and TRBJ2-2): DTGVSQNPRHKITKRGQNVTFRCDPISEHNRLYWYRQTLGQGPEFLTYFQNEAQLEKSRLLSDRFSAERPKGSFSTLEIQRTEQGDSAMYLCASHGGAHTGELFFGEGSRLTVL.